One and the same sample provided the 24 T cell receptor beta chains below, sequenced in a study of neoadjuvant anti-PD-1 for oral cavity cancer. The table came from immunoSEQ multiplex PCR; TCRdb's copy has only in-frame clones and leaves some out. The table shows some 15,000 clones, with under 85% occurring only once. Specified time point: after neoadjuvant nivolumab, at surgical resection. Specimen: PBMCs, collected after nivolumab (anti-PD-1) treatment. The receptors here all came from a person between 40 and 79 years old with oral cavity squamous cell carcinoma.

This clone was seen a single time. The V call is TRBV5-6, the J call TRBJ2-5; the match to TRBD1 covers 9 bases. CDR3 length: 17 residues. CDR1 is SGHDT and CDR2 is YYEEEE in the germline V gene. The V and J ends lost 0 bases and 5 bases, in that order; junction bases with no gene match: 11. As DNA, the CDR3 is TGTGCCAGCAGCTTGGCCTCCGGGACAGGGAGGACGGAGACCCAGTACTTC. Protein sequence: CASSLASGTGRTETQYF.

J is TRBJ1-1 and V is TRBV6-1; 7 bases fit TRBD1. Germline V gives CDR1 MNHNS, CDR2 SASEGT. The CDR3 runs 15 residues. V dropped 3 bases and J dropped 6; count of bases not matched to a gene: 10. CDR3 coding DNA: TGTGCCAGCAGTGATGGTGACAGGGAGGTCTCTGAAGCTTTCTTT. Its translation is CASSDGDREVSEAFF.

This clone has just a few counts. The V and J genes are TRBV7-9 and TRBJ1-5, with D perhaps matching TRBD1 (6 bases). The V gene lost 7 bases and the J gene lost 4 bases, with 20 bases spanning the gap. The germline gives CDR1 SEHNR, CDR2 FQNEAQ (reference sequence). The CDR3 contains 16 residues. The chain's CDR3 is CASTLSRGTENQPQHF. The DNA of the CDR3 is TGTGCCAGCACCCTCTCAAGGGGGACGGAAAATCAGCCCCAGCATTTT. Looking up the rest from reference TRBV7-9 and TRBJ1-5 gives the full variable domain: DTGVSQNPRHKITKRGQNVTFRCDPISEHNRLYWYRQTLGQGPEFLTYFQNEAQLEKSRLLSDRFSAERPKGSFSTLEIQRTEQGDSAMYLCASTLSRGTENQPQHFGDGTRLSIL.

In this sample, this clone turned up a few times. The V call is TRBV11-3, the J call TRBJ2-2, with no clear D. The CDR3 totals 17 residues. From germline, CDR1 is SGHNT and CDR2 YENEEA. Deletions cut 0 bases from V and 3 bases from J, with 14 bases between. The CDR3: CASSLDMGGQDTGELFF. CDR3 in DNA: TGTGCCAGCAGCTTAGATATGGGTGGGCAGGACACCGGGGAGCTGTTTTTT.

The chain links TRBV5-1 to TRBJ2-2; no clear D. Trimming took 0 bases from V and 3 from J, leaving 24 bases between them. The CDR3 is made up of 20 amino acids. CDR1 is SGHRS, CDR2 YFSETQ, per germline. CDR3 sequence reads: CASSLGVGLVRLFDTGELFF. The CDR3 nucleotides are TGCGCCAGCAGCTTGGGAGTTGGCCTAGTCCGTCTTTTCGACACCGGGGAGCTGTTTTTT.

This clone turned up a few times. The J gene is TRBJ2-3, the V gene TRBV19; 7 bases map to TRBD1. The CDR3 loop spans 15 amino acids. V shed 3 bases, J shed 3 bases, and the junction held 6 bases outside the gene matches. The germline V gene has CDR1 LNHDA and CDR2 SQIVND (reference sequence). This chain's CDR3 is CASSIDRVGTDTQYF. The CDR3 nucleotides read TGTGCCAGTAGTATTGACAGGGTTGGTACAGATACGCAGTATTTT.

The gene calls are TRBV30 and TRBJ1-1, with 10 bases that match TRBD1. The junction had 14 bases not matched to a gene; V was cut back by 5 bases and J by 5 bases. The germline V gene encodes CDR1 GTSNPN and CDR2 SVGIG (reference sequence). The CDR3 sequence is 16 residues long. CDR3: CAWRPVDRGRSTEAFF. CDR3 DNA sequence: TGTGCCTGGCGACCAGTAGACAGGGGGCGTTCAACTGAAGCTTTCTTT.

The V gene is TRBV2, the J gene TRBJ2-1; TRBD1 aligns across 11 bases. The CDR3 totals 16 residues. Trimming cost V 6 bases and J 3 bases; bases outside gene matches: 7. Germline V gives CDR1 SNHLY, CDR2 FYNNEI. The DNA for the CDR3 is TGTGCCAGCAGCGTAACAGGGACAGGGGGCTACAATGAGCAGTTCTTC. It codes for CASSVTGTGGYNEQFF. Full variable domain (remainder filled in from reference TRBV2 and TRBJ2-1): EPEVTQTPSHQVTQMGQEVILRCVPISNHLYFYWYRQILGQKVEFLVSFYNNEISEKSEIFDDQFSVERPDGSNFTLKIRSTKLEDSAMYFCASSVTGTGGYNEQFFGPGTRLTVL.

J is TRBJ2-2 and V is TRBV10-3, with D perhaps TRBD2 (7 bases). This CDR3 has 15 amino acids. Germline loops: CDR1 ENHRY, CDR2 SYGVKD. V was trimmed by 5 bases and J by 2 bases, leaving 12 bases between them. The CDR3 protein is CAISYSGGNTGELFF. The CDR3 DNA sequence: TGTGCCATCAGTTACTCGGGGGGCAACACCGGGGAGCTGTTTTTT.

The rearrangement links TRBV7-3 to TRBJ2-7; D is uncertain. The CDR3 has 14 residues. V dropped 5 bases and J dropped 3 bases, with 14 bases sitting between them. Germline CDR1 SGHTA, CDR2 FQGTGA. CDR3 protein: CASSPDRSYYEQYF. CDR3 coding DNA: TGTGCCAGCAGCCCCGACCGATCCTACTACGAGCAGTACTTC.

The gene calls are TRBV6-1 and TRBJ2-4; TRBD2 is a possible D gene (5 bases). Germline V lookup: CDR1 MNHNS, CDR2 SASEGT. The CDR3 is 15 amino acids. The V end lost 2 bases, the J end lost 6 bases, and 14 bases lay between the germline ends. CDR3 sequence reads: CASSEWSGPINIQYF. CDR3 in DNA: TGTGCCAGCAGTGAATGGAGCGGACCCATAAACATTCAGTACTTC.

The chain links TRBV4-1 to TRBJ1-3; a weak D match, TRBD1 (6 bases). Germline CDR1 is MGHRA and CDR2 is YSYEKL. With 5 bases removed from V and 4 bases from J, the gap between germline ends came to 15 bases. This CDR3 comprises 15 residues. This chain's CDR3 is CASSLTFTGGNTIYF. The CDR3 region has the DNA TGCGCCAGCAGCTTAACCTTTACAGGGGGAAACACCATATATTTT.

The V call is TRBV20-1, the J call TRBJ2-5; no firm D call. The CDR3 is made up of 10 amino acids. V lost 6 bases and J lost 9, with 11 bases in between. Germline CDR1 DFQATT, CDR2 SNEGSKA (reference sequence). In nucleotides, the CDR3 is TGCAGTGCCCCGGGTGCGGCCCAGTACTTC. This encodes CSAPGAAQYF.

The chain uses TRBV7-9 and TRBJ2-7, with 14 bases fitting TRBD2. Per germline, CDR1 SEHNR and CDR2 FQNEAQ (reference sequence). CDR3 length: 18 residues. Losses at the gene ends were 4 bases for V and 4 bases for J; bases not matched to a gene: 12. CDR3 nucleotide sequence: TGTGCCAGCAGCTCACACCTGGGACTAGCGGGAGATCAGTACGAGCAGTACTTC. Protein: CASSSHLGLAGDQYEQYF. Looking up the rest from reference TRBV7-9 and TRBJ2-7 gives the full variable domain: DTGVSQNPRHKITKRGQNVTFRCDPISEHNRLYWYRQTLGQGPEFLTYFQNEAQLEKSRLLSDRFSAERPKGSFSTLEIQRTEQGDSAMYLCASSSHLGLAGDQYEQYFGPGTRLTVT.

The rearrangement joins TRBV2 to TRBJ1-1, with 11 bases matching TRBD1. The CDR3 is 13 amino acids. Germline loops: CDR1 SNHLY, CDR2 FYNNEI. The ends lost 7 bases at V and 4 bases at J; junction bases unmatched: 2. The CDR3 DNA reads as TGTGCCAGCACCGGACAGGGGGCCACTGAAGCTTTCTTT. Its translation is CASTGQGATEAFF. Variable domain in full (rest from reference TRBV2 and TRBJ1-1): EPEVTQTPSHQVTQMGQEVILRCVPISNHLYFYWYRQILGQKVEFLVSFYNNEISEKSEIFDDQFSVERPDGSNFTLKIRSTKLEDSAMYFCASTGQGATEAFFGQGTRLTVV.

This clone was observed a single time. The J gene is TRBJ1-2, the V gene TRBV5-1; TRBD1 might be the D (6 bases). The germline gives CDR1 SGHRS, CDR2 YFSETQ. The ends were cut back, 0 bases at V and 2 bases at J, with 11 bases in the middle. The CDR3 totals 15 residues. In DNA, the CDR3 is TGCGCCAGCAGCTTGGCGGGGGCCTTGAACTATGGCTACACCTTC. Translated: CASSLAGALNYGYTF.

The chain employs TRBV7-9 and TRBJ2-7; 9 nucleotides match TRBD1. V shed 5 bases and J 0 bases; nucleotides not matched to a gene: 8. The germline gives CDR1 SEHNR, CDR2 FQNEAQ (reference sequence). The CDR3 loop spans 16 amino acids. CDR3 residues: CASSAGTGRSSYEQYF. CDR3 nucleotide sequence: TGTGCCAGCAGCGCCGGGACAGGGCGGAGCTCCTACGAGCAGTACTTC.

The CDR3: CASSWGRSTDTQYF. CDR3 nucleotides: TGTGCCAGCAGCTGGGGACGGAGCACAGATACGCAGTATTTT. V gene TRBV28 combines with J gene TRBJ2-3; D possibly matches TRBD1 or TRBD2 (5 bases each). Germline-derived CDR1 and CDR2 are MDHEN and SYDVKM. The V end lost 6 bases, the J end lost 0 bases, and 10 bases lay between the germline ends. This CDR3 region has 14 residues.

The chain couples TRBV7-2 to TRBJ1-2; TRBD1 matches at 9 bases. V was clipped by 5 bases and J by 8 bases; unmatched bases: 9. Germline V lookup: CDR1 SGHTA, CDR2 FQGNSA. The CDR3 extends over 14 amino acids. The CDR3 loop reads CASSQTQGAQGYTF. Written as DNA, the CDR3 is TGTGCCAGCAGCCAGACACAGGGGGCGCAGGGCTACACCTTC.

Only one count was recorded for this clone. V gene TRBV6-5 combines with J gene TRBJ2-3, with TRBD2 matching over 9 bases. Germline CDR1 is MNHEY and CDR2 is SVGAGI. The CDR3 is made up of 16 amino acids. Trimming cost V 0 bases and J 1 base; bases outside gene matches: 2. The CDR3 sequence: CASSYSAGGGTDTQYF. The CDR3 nucleotides are TGTGCCAGCAGTTACTCGGCGGGGGGGGGCACAGATACGCAGTATTTT.

The gene calls are TRBV5-1 and TRBJ2-5, with D uncertain. The CDR3 has 14 residues. Trimming removed 4 bases at V and 1 base at J, with 11 bases between. Germline V gene lookup returns CDR1 SGHRS and CDR2 YFSETQ. CDR3 loop: CASSTAVGQETQYF. CDR3 DNA: TGCGCCAGCAGCACTGCGGTAGGCCAAGAGACCCAGTACTTC.

In its sample, this clone was seen once. The gene calls are TRBV6-5 and TRBJ2-1; no reliable D call. V lost 6 bases to trimming and J lost 0 bases, with 12 bases between them. CDR3 length equals 15 residues. Per the germline V gene, CDR1 is MNHEY and CDR2 is SVGAGI. The CDR3 spells CASSPSWGSYNEQFF. For the CDR3, the DNA is TGTGCCAGCAGCCCAAGTTGGGGCTCCTACAATGAGCAGTTCTTC.

This clone was seen more than once but under ten times. The chain has TRBV7-3 and TRBJ1-2, with 10 bases identical to TRBD1. In germline, CDR1 is SGHTA, CDR2 FQGTGA. V gave up 5 bases and J gave up 7 bases; unmatched junction bases: 7. This CDR3 contains 14 residues. The CDR3 DNA reads as TGTGCCAGCAGCATGACAGGGGGCGTGGGTGGCTACACCTTC. This gives the protein CASSMTGGVGGYTF.

The chain joins TRBV6-5 to TRBJ2-2; D gene ambiguous. The V gene lost 9 bases and the J gene lost 8 bases, with 10 bases spanning the gap. The CDR3 covers 11 residues. Germline-derived CDR1 and CDR2 are MNHEY and SVGAGI. The DNA for the CDR3 is TGTGCCAGTTACGCCGTTGGGGAGCTGTTTTTT. Amino acid sequence: CASYAVGELFF.